This TCR beta chain stems from a study of identical twins. Study-level points and caveats: Findings came from cross-sectional statistics, without long-term follow-up of donors. Out-of-frame alpha sequences shared by twins were enriched for low generation probability. Cord blood's abundant beta clonotypes had fewer insertions, unlike memory repertoires. Partly confounded zero-insertion analyses could result from invariant MAIT and iNKT cells.

This clonotype was picked up a small number of times. What it binds is not known. The V and J ends lost 3 bases and 3 bases, in that order; junction bases with no gene match: 6. Germline lookup yields CDR1 SGHTA and CDR2 FQGNSA. The CDR3 loop spans 15 amino acids. TCRdb re-analysed the 5' RACE reads in MiXCR, keeping a single row per CDR3 protein. The sample has 250,000 or so distinct CDR3 sequences, roughly an eighth seen once. The same sample was also studied in work on yellow fever vaccine responses in identical twins.

V gene TRBV7-2 combines with J gene TRBJ2-7, with 9 bases lining up with TRBD2. The receptor's source is a woman aged 18-35 years in good health. What was sequenced was memory (CD45RO+) T cells sorted from blood. The CDR3 nucleotides are TGTGCCAGCAGCTTTGTGGGTAGCGGGGGCTACGAGCAGTACTTC. Amino acid sequence: CASSFVGSGGYEQYF.